This T cell receptor (beta chain) emerged from a study of blood T cell repertoires in COVID-19. Study summary: Sites across the United States, Italy and Spain contributed samples from acute and convalescent COVID-19. PBMCs, B-cell-depleted T cells, or T cells were the source of the cDNA or gDNA that made up the material.

In the study's own analysis: Amplifying reference gene primers gave estimates of nucleated cell counts. Here immunoSEQ multiplex PCR was the method, and the copy in TCRdb shows in-frame clones only, minus some. V and J calls and clone size come straight from that table; D and trimming were deduced from the DNA. The top ten hold 2.7% of the sample, which has fewer than 200,000 clones, about 87% seen once. The sequence came from a man between 35 and 55 years old with active or convalescent COVID-19. The sample was peripheral blood.

The chain's CDR3 is CASSTYTQPDEQFF. The CDR3 DNA follows: TGTGCCAGCTCAACTTACACACAGCCCGATGAGCAGTTCTTC. J is TRBJ2-1 and V is TRBV18; D uncertain. Germline V gene lookup returns CDR1 KGHSH and CDR2 LQKENI. The germline V and J ends were trimmed by 5 bases and 8 bases, with 16 bases remaining between them. This CDR3 region has 14 residues.